One sample yielded the 2 T cell receptor beta chains listed below, sequenced in a study of CD8 T cells in ankylosing spondylitis. TCRdb reprocessed the 5' RACE reads via MiXCR and lists one record per CDR3 protein. Of 45,000 to 65,000 distinct CDR3 sequences in the sample, roughly 7.3% were seen once. The sequencing input was blood, either unsorted or a sorted T cell fraction (not recorded which). The receptors derive from a female donor with ankylosing spondylitis or in good health (not recorded which).

This clonotype was counted between two and nine times. J is TRBJ2-2 and V is TRBV2, with D unresolved. The V and J ends lost 10 bases and 5 bases respectively, with 17 bases between them. CDR3 size: 14 residues. Germline lookup yields CDR1 SNHLY and CDR2 FYNNEI. This chain's CDR3 is CATSQWRGTGELFF. The CDR3, as DNA: TGTGCCACGTCACAATGGAGAGGTACCGGGGAGCTGTTTTTT.

This clonotype was recorded many times. The CDR3 sequence is CASSLFGDSTKQHF. The CDR3 nucleotides are TGTGCCAGCAGTTTATTCGGAGACAGCACTAAGCAGCATTTT. The V gene is TRBV28, the J gene TRBJ1-5, with a tentative D call TRBD1 (5 bases). This CDR3 is 14 amino acids long. Germline lookup yields CDR1 MDHEN and CDR2 SYDVKM. The V and J ends lost 1 base and 13 bases respectively, with 17 bases between them.